This T cell receptor (beta chain) was observed in a study of blood T cell repertoires in COVID-19 (dated by TCRdb to the early 2020s). In the study overall: Collaborator samples came from the United States, Italy and Spain and covered acute and convalescent phases of COVID-19. Where available, HLA class I and class II types were obtained from metadata supplied by the sample provider rather than from assay-based typing. Subjects who had been exposed to COVID-19, were actively infected with it, or had recovered from it provided the deeply sampled blood TCRbeta repertoires that made up the dataset. The repertoires were released in a freely available public database meant as a resource for research on the immune response to SARS-CoV-2. The samples were drawn from two sources: the first 160 participants of the ongoing ImmuneRACE study, and approximately 1,300 subjects contributed by 6 global collaborators. A de-identified subject ID, COVID-19 status, age in years and sex were almost always included in the sample metadata. The material from the prospective study consisted of cDNA or gDNA derived from T cells, B-cell-depleted T cells, or PBMCs.

Notes on this clone: What antigen it recognizes has not been identified. Base quality data are lacking; no much larger clone is found one base away.

TCRbeta CDR3 regions were amplified from genomic DNA using the immunoSEQ Assay, a bias-controlled multiplex PCR. Per the authors' processing: Within the assay, amplification of reference gene primers was used to estimate how many nucleated cells each sample contained. To quantify the absolute abundance of each unique TCRbeta CDR3 rearrangement, sequence reads were collapsed and filtered. Productive Simpson clonality was computed per sample as the square root of Simpson's diversity index over productive rearrangements. The table was pulled from immuneACCESS by TCRdb, which kept in-frame rearrangements only. Such tables lose some clones; where checked, under half of the loss comes from unresolved V genes, and the rest has no known cause. The V and J calls and clone size were taken over from that table, and D and trimming were inferred from the DNA. The sample table shows fewer than 150,000 clones, and approximately 80% are seen once. About 9.3% of the sample belongs to the ten largest clones.

V was cut back by 5 bases and J by 4 bases, leaving a gap of 14 bases between them. The CDR3 numbers 14 residues from cysteine through phenylalanine. The read is trimmed to its CDR3 DNA, 42 bases read in frame from base 1. Looking up the germline V gene yields CDR1 MDHEN and CDR2 SYDVKM. The collaborating institutions used their own protocols to collect whole blood in K2EDTA tubes. For TCRbeta analysis, collaborator samples were shipped as frozen whole blood, as isolated PBMCs, or as DNA extracted from either sample type. Results and caveats for the whole study, not just this receptor: The quantity of clinical and demographic metadata differed by source and by participant and was supplied without curation.

The sequenced sample consisted of peripheral blood. The origin of this receptor is an elderly woman in a cohort sampled during active or convalescent COVID-19. The rearranged chain carries TRBV28 and TRBJ1-2; a tentative D call is TRBD1 (5 bases match). The nucleotide sequence is given as TGTGCCAGCAGTCAATACGGGGGAGGCTATGGCTACACCTTC. Translated, it reads CASSQYGGGYGYTF.